Listed below are T cell receptor beta chains from one sample, sequenced in a study of T-cell reconstitution after alpha-beta-depleted transplantation in children. TCRdb re-called the PCR reads with MiXCR, one entry per CDR3 protein. The sample records more than 200,000 distinct CDR3 sequences, approximately 9.7% being singletons. The sample was PBMCs from the stem cell graft donor, taken from the stem cell graft. The receptors were gathered from a human donor who donated a stem cell graft to a child with SCID. Each CDR3 is given with its conserved first and last residue. A D gene is named only where the DNA matches it firmly. Clone size is not always given. Where it is, it says once, few, many or a class for expanded clones.

TRBD2	NA	TRBV2	TRBJ2-7	CAIPGLAAGEQYF	TGTGCCATCCCGGGACTAGCGGCGGGCGAGCAGTACTTC
NA	NA	TRBV12-3/TRBV12-4	TRBJ2-5	CASSPRGGEETQYF	TGTGCCAGCAGCCCCCGAGGGGGAGAAGAGACCCAGTACTTC
TRBD1	many	TRBV7-2	TRBJ2-5	CASSLTGGQETQYF	TGTGCCAGCAGCTTAACAGGGGGGCAAGAGACCCAGTACTTC
TRBD2	NA	TRBV7-2	TRBJ2-1	CASSLVIAGGNEQFF	TGTGCCAGCAGCTTAGTGATAGCGGGGGGTAATGAGCAGTTCTTC
TRBD1	many	TRBV7-8	TRBJ1-5	CASSTLTGFNQPQHF	TGTGCCAGCAGCACCCTGACAGGGTTCAATCAGCCCCAGCATTTT
NA	many	TRBV7-2	TRBJ2-5	CASSLARSGGAQYF	TGTGCCAGCAGCTTAGCGAGGTCGGGCGGGGCCCAGTACTTC
NA	many	TRBV20-1	TRBJ1-4	CSARRPATNEKLFF	TGCAGTGCTAGACGCCCGGCAACTAATGAAAAACTGTTTTTT
NA	few	TRBV2	TRBJ2-5	CASSSVQETQYF	TGTGCCAGCAGTAGCGTCCAAGAGACCCAGTACTTC
TRBD2	many	TRBV7-8	TRBJ2-7	CASSLGDSGGEALYEQYF	TGTGCCAGCAGCTTAGGAGATAGCGGGGGGGAAGCCCTCTACGAGCAGTACTTC
NA	many	TRBV5-1	TRBJ2-7	CASSKRPGSLNEQYF	TGCGCCAGCAGCAAACGCCCGGGTTCACTGAACGAGCAGTACTTC
NA	many	TRBV5-5	TRBJ2-1	CASSLEWAASSYNEQFF	TGTGCCAGCAGCTTGGAGTGGGCAGCGAGCTCCTACAATGAGCAGTTCTTC
TRBD1	many	TRBV5-6	TRBJ2-7	CASSLWIPTGVGESYEQYF	TGTGCCAGCAGCTTGTGGATCCCGACAGGGGTTGGGGAAAGCTACGAGCAGTACTTC
TRBD1	many	TRBV20-1	TRBJ1-1	CSARTQGTGSMNTEAFF	TGCAGTGCTAGAACCCAAGGGACAGGTAGTATGAACACTGAAGCTTTCTTT
TRBD1	many	TRBV12-3/TRBV12-4	TRBJ1-1	CASSPLPGQGADTEAFF	TGTGCCAGCAGCCCCTTACCGGGACAGGGGGCCGACACTGAAGCTTTCTTT
NA	many	TRBV5-1	TRBJ2-2	CASSLGGQRTGELFF	TGCGCCAGCAGCTTGGGTGGACAGAGAACCGGGGAGCTGTTTTTT
NA	many	TRBV20-1	TRBJ2-7	CSARARDYEQYF	TGCAGTGCTAGGGCCAGGGACTACGAGCAGTACTTC
NA	few	TRBV4-1	TRBJ1-5	CASSQDLWYQPQHF	TGCGCCAGCAGCCAAGATCTATGGTATCAGCCCCAGCATTTT
NA	many	TRBV5-1	TRBJ1-6	CASSHEFGQNSPLHF	TGCGCCAGCAGCCATGAATTCGGACAGAATTCACCCCTCCACTTT
NA	NA	TRBV18	TRBJ2-2	CASSPSKDRPTGELFF	TGTGCCAGCTCACCCTCCAAGGACAGACCCACCGGGGAGCTGTTTTTT
NA	many	TRBV10-3	TRBJ1-1	CAISESRGMSTEAFF	TGTGCCATCAGTGAGTCGAGAGGAATGAGCACTGAAGCTTTCTTT
TRBD2	many	TRBV20-1	TRBJ2-5	CSAAGEGQETQYF	TGCAGTGCCGCGGGGGAGGGTCAAGAGACCCAGTACTTC
NA	NA	TRBV20-1	TRBJ2-7	CSAREAYTYEQYF	TGCAGTGCTAGAGAGGCATATACCTACGAGCAGTACTTC
NA	many	TRBV6-1	TRBJ2-7	CASSNALTGTYEQYF	TGTGCCAGCAGCAACGCATTGACAGGAACCTACGAGCAGTACTTC
TRBD1	many	TRBV6-5	TRBJ2-7	CASSYSGTDYEQYF	TGTGCCAGCAGTTACTCCGGGACAGACTACGAGCAGTACTTC
TRBD1	few	TRBV18	TRBJ2-1	CASSSSGTGGDLAYNEQFF	TGTGCCAGCTCAAGCTCCGGGACAGGGGGGGATTTGGCCTACAATGAGCAGTTCTTC
NA	NA	TRBV5-5	TRBJ2-3	CASSSTAHTDTQYF	TGTGCCAGCAGCTCCACCGCCCACACAGATACGCAGTATTTT
NA	many	TRBV4-1	TRBJ1-1	CASSQVGGNTEAFF	TGCGCCAGCAGCCAAGTAGGAGGGAACACTGAAGCTTTCTTT
NA	few	TRBV20-1	TRBJ2-7	CCARDPDAAAVYYEQYF	TGCTGTGCTAGAGACCCAGACGCGGCCGCTGTTTACTACGAGCAGTACTTC
NA	NA	TRBV5-1	TRBJ1-5	CASSLEVGDNNQPQHF	TGCGCTAGCAGCTTGGAGGTGGGCGATAACAATCAGCCCCAGCATTTT
NA	many	TRBV20-1	TRBJ1-2	CSARTQSGGRSDGYTF	TGCAGTGCTAGAACGCAGTCGGGGGGAAGGTCGGATGGCTACACCTTC
NA	many	TRBV5-1	TRBJ1-5	CASSPGEVGNQPQHF	TGCGCCAGCAGCCCCGGGGAGGTCGGAAATCAGCCCCAGCATTTT